This TCR beta chain was captured in a study of shared clonotypes between healthy human individuals. Clones were read by immunoSEQ multiplex PCR, and TCRdb kept only the in-frame ones, dropping some. The sample has around 1.5 million clones, approximately 98% seen once. The specimen was naive CD4+ T cells sorted from blood. Subset noted: CD45RA+ positively selected. The clonotype originates from a man aged 25-45 years in good health.

The CDR3 spells CAISRDRAEQPQHF. The CDR3 DNA is TGTGCCATCAGTAGGGACAGGGCTGAACAGCCCCAGCATTTT. The rearrangement links TRBV10-3 to TRBJ1-5; 9 bases align to TRBD1. This CDR3 is built from 14 residues. Germline V gene data show CDR1 as ENHRY and CDR2 as SYGVKD. The V gene end was trimmed by 5 bases and the J gene end by 7 bases; junction bases not matched to a gene: 6.